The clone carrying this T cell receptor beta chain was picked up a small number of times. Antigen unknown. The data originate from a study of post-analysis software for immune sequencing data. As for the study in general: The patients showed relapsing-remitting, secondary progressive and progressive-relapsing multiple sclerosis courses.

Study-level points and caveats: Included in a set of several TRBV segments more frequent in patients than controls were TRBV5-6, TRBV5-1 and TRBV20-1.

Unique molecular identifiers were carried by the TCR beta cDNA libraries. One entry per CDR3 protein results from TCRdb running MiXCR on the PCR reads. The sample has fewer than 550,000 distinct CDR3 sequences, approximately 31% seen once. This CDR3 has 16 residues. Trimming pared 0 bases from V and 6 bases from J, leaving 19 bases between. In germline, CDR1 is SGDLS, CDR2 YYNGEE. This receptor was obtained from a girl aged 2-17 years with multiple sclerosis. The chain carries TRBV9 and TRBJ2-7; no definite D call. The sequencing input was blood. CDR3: CASSVAQYGSAREQYF. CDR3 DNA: TGTGCCAGCAGCGTAGCTCAGTACGGGTCCGCTCGCGAGCAGTACTTC.